One sample yielded the 21 T cell receptor beta chains listed below, sequenced in a study of vaccination and CD4 T cells after COVID-19. An Oncomine TCR Beta short-read assay was used to sequence the DNA from cultured CD4+ T cells. TCRdb used MiXCR to reprocess the PCR reads, holding one entry per CDR3 protein. In the table there are approximately 2,000 distinct CDR3 sequences, 15% to 20% of which are singletons. The treatment was: 10-day PBMC culture with coronavirus spike peptide pools or control peptides (ViraFEST assay). It was before the COVID-19 pandemic (2011-2018) that the unexposed donor's CD4+ T cells were collected. These receptors' antigens are unknown. Sequencing was done on a sample of CD4+ T cells from blood, cultured in vitro. The origin of the receptors is a human donor in good health.

This clonotype was counted between two and nine times. The CDR3 spells CASSDPTASYGYTF. DNA for the CDR3: TGTGCCAGCAGCGACCCGACAGCCTCCTATGGCTACACCTTC. The V gene is TRBV5-4, the J gene TRBJ1-2, with a weak D call TRBD1 (5 bases). CDR3 length: 14 residues. Trimming stripped 4 bases from V and 4 bases from J, with 14 bases between. Germline V gives CDR1 SGHNT, CDR2 YYREEE (reference sequence).

This clonotype appeared a few times. The genes are TRBV28 and TRBJ2-2; tentative D call: TRBD2 (5 bases). Germline V gene sequence: CDR1 MDHEN, CDR2 SYDVKM. The germline V and J ends were trimmed by 4 bases and 7 bases, with 16 bases remaining between them. CDR3 size: 15 residues. The CDR3 DNA reads as TGTGCCAGCAGTTGGCTAGCTATCGGAGACGGGGAGCTGTTTTTT. The encoded protein is CASSWLAIGDGELFF.

This clonotype is medium-sized in the sample. The chain employs TRBV6-1 and TRBJ2-7; the D is unclear. V lost 2 bases and J lost 2, with 7 bases in between. Germline CDR1 reads MNHNS; CDR2 reads SASEGT. The CDR3 consists of 13 residues. This CDR3 reads CASSERHPYEQYF. As DNA, the CDR3 is TGTGCCAGCAGTGAAAGGCATCCCTACGAGCAGTACTTC.

V and J are TRBV25-1 and TRBJ1-4; 7 nucleotides line up with TRBD1. After removal of 3 bases from V and 7 bases from J, the junction contained 11 bases not matched to a gene. This CDR3 is built from 16 residues. The germline V gene encodes CDR1 MGHDK and CDR2 SYGVNS. CDR3 sequence reads: CASSDPRTGMREKLFF. The CDR3 nucleotides read TGTGCCAGCAGTGATCCCCGGACAGGCATGCGTGAAAAACTGTTTTTT.

This chain joins TRBV21-1 and TRBJ1-5; no DNA check was done on the table's D call, TRBD1. TRBV21-1 is marked as a pseudogene. The CDR3 covers 16 residues. The CDR3 DNA sequence: TGTGCCAGCAGCAAACGGCAGGGGGCCCGCAATCAGCCCCAGCATTTT. This translates into CASSKRQGARNQPQHF.

The rearrangement links TRBV5-1 to TRBJ2-7; 8 bases fit TRBD2. Trimming removed 1 base from V and 4 bases from J; junction bases left unmatched: 10. Germline CDR1 reads SGHRS; CDR2 reads YFSETQ. The CDR3 extends over 16 amino acids. CDR3 sequence: CASSLYPREGRYEQYF. For the CDR3, the DNA is TGCGCCAGCAGCTTGTACCCCCGGGAGGGCCGATACGAGCAGTACTTC. Full variable domain (outside the CDR3, taken from reference TRBV5-1 and TRBJ2-7): KAGVTQTPRYLIKTRGQQVTLSCSPISGHRSVSWYQQTPGQGLQFLFEYFSETQRNKGNFPGRFSGRQFSNSRSEMNVSTLELGDSALYLCASSLYPREGRYEQYFGPGTRLTVT.

This clonotype was seen only a few times. This chain links TRBV20-1 with TRBJ2-1; TRBD2 matches at 9 bases. The germline CDR1 and CDR2 sequences are DFQATT and SNEGSKA (reference sequence). CDR3 size: 15 residues. The J segment lost 6 bases and the V segment lost 6 bases, leaving 12 bases of the junction unmatched. DNA of the CDR3: TGCAGTGCCCCGAGAGCGCTAGCGGGGTCCAATGAGCAGTTCTTC. Its translation is CSAPRALAGSNEQFF.

J is TRBJ2-1 and V is TRBV24-1; D gene uncertain. The germline CDR1 and CDR2 sequences are KGHDR and SFDVKD. The CDR3 covers 12 residues. V was clipped by 3 bases and J by 10 bases, with 9 bases between them. CDR3 coding DNA: TGTGCCACCAGTGATGCTCTTAGGGAGCAGTTCTTC. Its translation is CATSDALREQFF.

In its sample, this clonotype is medium-sized (0.01 to 0.1%). V and J are TRBV20-1 and TRBJ1-3; TRBD1 matches at 8 bases. Germline lookup yields CDR1 DFQATT and CDR2 SNEGSKA (reference sequence). Trimming cost V 4 bases and J 0 bases; bases outside gene matches: 5. This CDR3 has 15 amino acids. CDR3 DNA sequence: TGCAGTGCTAACGCAGGACAGGGCTCTGGAAACACCATATATTTT. Encoded protein: CSANAGQGSGNTIYF.

This clonotype is large within its sample. The CDR3 DNA follows: TGCAGTGCTAGGAGCACGCCCGGAGGTAGCTATGGCTACACCTTC. Translation: CSARSTPGGSYGYTF. This rearrangement joins TRBV20-1 to TRBJ1-2; D gene ambiguous. This CDR3 has 15 amino acids. Trimming removed 3 bases from V and 4 bases from J, with 18 bases in between. The germline V gene has CDR1 DFQATT and CDR2 SNEGSKA (reference sequence).

As for this clonotype: A read error may explain this, as a much larger clone is one base away. The DNA is left out, because the CDR3 cannot be placed on it with certainty; the CDR3 is given as TCRdb lists it. The chain combines TRBV7-5 with TRBJ1-1; the table names TRBD1, a call not compared with the DNA. TRBV7-5 is flagged as a pseudogene. Ends included, the CDR3 has 17 residues. This chain's CDR3 is CISVSEASGETETEVFF.

Judged by abundance, this clonotype is large. This chain links TRBV20-1 with TRBJ1-5, with a possible D match to TRBD1 (6 bases). V was cut by 6 bases and J by 11 bases, with 14 bases left in between. This CDR3 region has 11 residues. The germline V gene encodes CDR1 DFQATT and CDR2 SNEGSKA (reference sequence). CDR3 protein: CSAGDGGTQHF. CDR3 in DNA: TGCAGTGCCGGGGACGGGGGCACCCAGCATTTT.

Of note for this clonotype: The junction departs from germline at one end; a sequencing error may be responsible. The rearrangement joins TRBV7-3 to TRBJ2-2; no clear D. Germline CDR1 SGHTA, CDR2 FQGTGA. This CDR3 has 15 residues. The CDR3 spells CASSLGGANTRELFF. The CDR3 region has the DNA TGTGCCAGCAGCTTAGGCGGCGCGAACACCAGGGAGCTGTTTTTT.

Note on this clonotype: Since a much larger clone is just one base distant, this may be a read error. This chain links TRBV10-3 with TRBJ1-5; a possible D gene is TRBD1 (5 bases). Germline loops: CDR1 ENHRY, CDR2 SYGVKD. CDR3 size: 15 residues. CDR3 sequence: CAISELGTSNRPQHF. CDR3 nucleotide sequence: TGTGCCATCAGTGAGCTGGGGACTAGCAATCGGCCCCAGCATTTT.

In regard to this clonotype: Possible read error: a much larger clone is one base away. This chain uses TRBV10-3 with TRBJ2-6; D is unclear. CDR1 and CDR2 (germline): ENHRY, SYGVKD. The CDR3 length is 15 residues. The CDR3, as DNA: TGTACCATCAGCCCCGATCTGGCTGGGGCCAACGTCCTGACTTTC. Translation: CTISPDLAGANVLTF.

This clonotype is medium-sized within its sample. V usage is TRBV6-2 or TRBV6-3 and J usage is TRBJ1-5; D may be TRBD1 (5 bases). This CDR3 comprises 16 residues. V lost 3 bases, J lost 2 bases, and 14 bases lay in between. Germline CDR1 MNHEY, CDR2 SVGEGT. CDR3 DNA sequence: TGTGCCAGCAGTTATCGGTTGGGGGTTGGCAATCAGCCCCAGCATTTT. This gives the protein CASSYRLGVGNQPQHF.

This chain uses TRBV5-1 with TRBJ2-5; D is uncertain. This CDR3 spans 13 amino acids. V lost 4 bases to trimming and J lost 3 bases, with 10 bases between them. Germline-derived CDR1 and CDR2 are SGHRS and YFSETQ. The CDR3, as DNA: TGCGCCAGCAGCGCTACACCGGAAGAGACCCAGTACTTC. This sequence encodes CASSATPEETQYF.

A remark on this clonotype: Mismatch with germline at one junction end may stem from a read error. The chain joins TRBV20-1 to TRBJ2-7, with 7 bases matching TRBD1. Looked up from germline, CDR1 is DFQATT and CDR2 is SNEGSKA (reference sequence). The CDR3 is 14 amino acids. This CDR3 is CSASYYRGSSEQYF. The CDR3 DNA reads TGCAGTGCTAGTTACTACAGGGGTTCCTCCGAGCAGTACTTC.

This clonotype is medium-sized (0.01 to 0.1%) in the sample. The chain uses TRBV20-1 and TRBJ1-6, with D tentatively TRBD1 (6 bases). CDR3 size: 15 residues. Trimming took 2 bases from V and 2 from J, leaving 10 bases between them. Germline CDR1 DFQATT, CDR2 SNEGSKA (reference sequence). The CDR3 coding sequence is TGCAGTGCTAGATTCAGGGGAACCTATAATTCACCCCTCCACTTT. Its translation: CSARFRGTYNSPLHF.

This clonotype was detected a few times. This sequence joins TRBV20-1 and TRBJ2-7; D is unresolved. The ends were cut back, 1 base at V and 4 bases at J, with 5 bases in the middle. The V gene's germline CDR1 is DFQATT and CDR2 SNEGSKA (reference sequence). The length of the CDR3 is 11 residues. The CDR3 coding sequence is TGCAGTGCTAGAGTAGTTTACGAGCAGTACTTC. This codes for CSARVVYEQYF.

A few counts support this clonotype. The V gene is TRBV5-1, the J gene TRBJ2-5; 10 nucleotides agree with TRBD2. Germline CDR1 and CDR2: SGHRS and YFSETQ. This CDR3 has 16 residues. Germline trimming cut 4 bases from V and 5 bases from J; bases unmatched to any gene: 11. For the CDR3, the DNA is TGCGCCAGCAGCGAAACCGGGACTAGCGCAGAGGAGACCCAGTACTTC. Translation: CASSETGTSAEETQYF.